The clone carrying this TCR beta chain occurred many times. The data originate from a study of blood T cells in healthy people across ages. Together with a sample-barcoded 5' primer, a J-beta primer mix was included in a second PCR lasting 7 to 11 cycles. TCRdb recomputed calls from the 5' RACE reads with MiXCR, one row per CDR3 protein. The sample shows 500,000 to 700,000 distinct CDR3 sequences, approximately 30% of them seen only once. The source material was blood. The TCR originated in an elderly woman in good health.

CDR3 loop: CASSLASGLLKGYTF. CDR3 DNA: TGTGCCAGCAGTTTAGCCTCGGGACTCCTGAAAGGCTACACCTTC. The chain has TRBV12-3 or TRBV12-4 and TRBJ1-2, with D possibly being TRBD1 (5 bases). The V and J ends lost 0 bases and 8 bases respectively, with 16 bases between them. This CDR3 is built from 15 residues.